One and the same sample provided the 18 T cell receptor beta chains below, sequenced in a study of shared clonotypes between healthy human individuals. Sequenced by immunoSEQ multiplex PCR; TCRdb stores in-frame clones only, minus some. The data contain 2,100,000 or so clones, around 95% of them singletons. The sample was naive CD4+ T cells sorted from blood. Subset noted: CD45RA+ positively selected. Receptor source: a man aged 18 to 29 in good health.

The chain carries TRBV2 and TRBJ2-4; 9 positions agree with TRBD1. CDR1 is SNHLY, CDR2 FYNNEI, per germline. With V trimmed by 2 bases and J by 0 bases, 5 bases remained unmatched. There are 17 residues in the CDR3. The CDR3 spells CASSEPRQGVAKNIQYF. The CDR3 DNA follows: TGTGCCAGCAGTGAACCCCGACAGGGGGTAGCCAAAAACATTCAGTACTTC.

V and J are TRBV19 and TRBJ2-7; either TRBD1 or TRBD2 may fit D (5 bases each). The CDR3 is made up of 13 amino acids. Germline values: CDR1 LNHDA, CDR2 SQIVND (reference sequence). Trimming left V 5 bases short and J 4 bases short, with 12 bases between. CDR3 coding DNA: TGTGCCAGTAGTCAGGGACCCCCTTACGAGCAGTACTTC. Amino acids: CASSQGPPYEQYF.

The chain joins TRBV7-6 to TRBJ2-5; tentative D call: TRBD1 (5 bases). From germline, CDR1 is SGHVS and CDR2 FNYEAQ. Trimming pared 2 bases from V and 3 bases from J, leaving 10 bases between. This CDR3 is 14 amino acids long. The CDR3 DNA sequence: TGTGCCAGCAGCTTACAGCAGGGAAAAGAGACCCAGTACTTC. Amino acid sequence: CASSLQQGKETQYF.

The CDR3 here is CASNRGIGSTEAFF. CDR3 DNA: TGTGCCAGCAACAGGGGGATCGGGAGCACTGAAGCTTTCTTT. The chain uses TRBV6-6 and TRBJ1-1; 8 positions match TRBD1. V was pared by 7 bases and J by 4 bases, with 8 bases of the junction left unmatched. Germline V gene lookup returns CDR1 MNHNY and CDR2 SVGAGI (reference sequence). CDR3 size: 14 residues.

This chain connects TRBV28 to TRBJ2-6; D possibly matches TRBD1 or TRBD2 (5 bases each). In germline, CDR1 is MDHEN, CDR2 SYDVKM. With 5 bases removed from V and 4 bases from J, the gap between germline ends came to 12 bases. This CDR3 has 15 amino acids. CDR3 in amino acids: CASSPGTIGANVLTF. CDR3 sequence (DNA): TGTGCCAGCAGTCCAGGGACGATCGGGGCCAACGTCCTGACTTTC.

The CDR3 protein is CAAARTESYEQYF. CDR3 sequence (DNA): TGTGCCGCAGCACGGACAGAGTCCTACGAGCAGTACTTC. The chain couples TRBV6-5 to TRBJ2-7, with D possibly TRBD1 on 6 matching bases. The CDR3 is made up of 13 amino acids. Per the germline V gene, CDR1 is MNHEY and CDR2 is SVGAGI. V lost 11 bases and J lost 1, with 15 bases in between.

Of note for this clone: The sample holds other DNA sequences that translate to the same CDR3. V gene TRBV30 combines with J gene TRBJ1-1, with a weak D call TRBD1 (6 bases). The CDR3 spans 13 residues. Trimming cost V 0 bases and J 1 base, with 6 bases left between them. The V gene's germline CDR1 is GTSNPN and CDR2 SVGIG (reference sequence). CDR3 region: CAWSVGGNTEAFF. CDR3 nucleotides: TGTGCCTGGAGTGTAGGGGGGAACACTGAAGCTTTCTTT.

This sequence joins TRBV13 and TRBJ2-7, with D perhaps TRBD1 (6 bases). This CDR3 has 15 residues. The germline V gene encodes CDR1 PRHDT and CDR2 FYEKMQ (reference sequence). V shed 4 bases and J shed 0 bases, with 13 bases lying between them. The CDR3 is CASSSSTGLSYEQYF. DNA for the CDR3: TGTGCCAGCAGCTCATCGACAGGTCTCTCCTACGAGCAGTACTTC.

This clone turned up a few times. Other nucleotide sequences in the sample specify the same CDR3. Here the CDR3 DNA reads TGTGCCAGTAGTATTTCAGGGGGCAATCAGCCCCAGCATTTT. Translating gives CASSISGGNQPQHF. This chain joins TRBV19 and TRBJ1-5, with a possible D match to TRBD1 (6 bases). V lost 3 bases and J lost 2, with 8 bases in between. CDR3 length: 14 residues. Germline V gene data show CDR1 as LNHDA and CDR2 as SQIVND (reference sequence). The complete variable domain, with remaining parts taken from reference TRBV19 and TRBJ1-5, reads DGGITQSPKYLFRKEGQNVTLSCEQNLNHDAMYWYRQDPGQGLRLIYYSQIVNDFQKGDIAEGYSVSREKKESFPLTVTSAQKNPTAFYLCASSISGGNQPQHFGDGTRLSIL.

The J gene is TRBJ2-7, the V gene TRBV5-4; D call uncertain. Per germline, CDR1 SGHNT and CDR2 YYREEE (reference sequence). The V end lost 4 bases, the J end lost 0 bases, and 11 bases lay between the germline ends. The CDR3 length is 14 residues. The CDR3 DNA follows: TGTGCCAGCAGCAGGTCAGCAGACTCCTACGAGCAGTACTTC. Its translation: CASSRSADSYEQYF.

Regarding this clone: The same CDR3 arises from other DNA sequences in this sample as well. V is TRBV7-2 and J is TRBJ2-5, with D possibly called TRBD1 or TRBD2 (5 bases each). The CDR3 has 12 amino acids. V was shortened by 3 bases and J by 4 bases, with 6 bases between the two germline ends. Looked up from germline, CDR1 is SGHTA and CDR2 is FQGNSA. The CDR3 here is CASSFGAETQYF. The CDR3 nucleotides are TGTGCCAGCAGCTTCGGGGCAGAGACCCAGTACTTC.

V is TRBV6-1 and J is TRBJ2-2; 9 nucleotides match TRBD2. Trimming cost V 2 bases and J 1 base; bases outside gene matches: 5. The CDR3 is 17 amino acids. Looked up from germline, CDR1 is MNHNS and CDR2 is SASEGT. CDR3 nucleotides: TGTGCCAGCAGTGAAATGGTACTAGCGGGGAACACCGGGGAGCTGTTTTTT. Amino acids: CASSEMVLAGNTGELFF.

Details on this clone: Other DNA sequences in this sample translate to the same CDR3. CDR3 residues: CASSEGGLGETQYF. In DNA form, the CDR3 reads TGTGCCAGCAGTGAAGGGGGACTTGGAGAGACCCAGTACTTC. The chain joins TRBV6-1 to TRBJ2-5, with TRBD2 as a possible D gene (6 bases). This CDR3 contains 14 residues. Trimming removed 1 base at V and 4 bases at J, with 10 bases between. CDR1 is MNHNS and CDR2 is SASEGT in the germline V gene.

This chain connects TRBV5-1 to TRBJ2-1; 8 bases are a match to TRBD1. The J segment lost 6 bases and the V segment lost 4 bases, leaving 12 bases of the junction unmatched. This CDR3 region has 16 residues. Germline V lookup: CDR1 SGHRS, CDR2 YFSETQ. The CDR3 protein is CASSAYSDRAANEQFF. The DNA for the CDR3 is TGCGCCAGCAGCGCGTATTCGGACAGGGCCGCCAATGAGCAGTTCTTC.

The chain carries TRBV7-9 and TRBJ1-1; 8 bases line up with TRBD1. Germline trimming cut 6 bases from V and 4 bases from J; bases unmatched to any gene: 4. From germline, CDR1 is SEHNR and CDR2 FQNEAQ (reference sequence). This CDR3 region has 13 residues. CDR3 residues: CASRQGAATEAFF. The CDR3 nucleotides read TGTGCCAGCAGGCAGGGGGCAGCCACTGAAGCTTTCTTT.

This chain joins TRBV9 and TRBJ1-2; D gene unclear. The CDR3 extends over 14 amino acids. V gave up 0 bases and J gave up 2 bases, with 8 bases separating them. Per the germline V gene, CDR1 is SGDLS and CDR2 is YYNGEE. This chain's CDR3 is CASSVDHPNYGYTF. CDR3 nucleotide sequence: TGTGCCAGCAGCGTAGATCACCCCAACTATGGCTACACCTTC.

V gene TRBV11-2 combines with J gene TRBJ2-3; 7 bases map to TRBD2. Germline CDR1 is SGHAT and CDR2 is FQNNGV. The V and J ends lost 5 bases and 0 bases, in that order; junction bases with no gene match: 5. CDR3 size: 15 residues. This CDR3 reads CASSRGSLSTDTQYF. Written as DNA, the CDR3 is TGTGCCAGCAGCCGCGGGAGTTTGAGCACAGATACGCAGTATTTT.

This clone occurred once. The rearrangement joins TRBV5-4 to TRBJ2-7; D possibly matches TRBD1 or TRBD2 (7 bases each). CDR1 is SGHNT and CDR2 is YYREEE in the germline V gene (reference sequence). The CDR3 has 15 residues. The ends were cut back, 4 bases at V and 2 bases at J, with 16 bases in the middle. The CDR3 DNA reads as TGTGCCAGCAGCGCCACAGGGGAGGGCACCTACGAGCAGTACTTC. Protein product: CASSATGEGTYEQYF.